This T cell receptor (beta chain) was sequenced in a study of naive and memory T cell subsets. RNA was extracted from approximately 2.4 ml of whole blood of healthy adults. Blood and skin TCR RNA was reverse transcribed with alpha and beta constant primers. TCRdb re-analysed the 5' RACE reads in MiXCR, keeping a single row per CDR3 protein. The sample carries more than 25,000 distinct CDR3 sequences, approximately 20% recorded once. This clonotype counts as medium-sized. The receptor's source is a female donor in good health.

The chain's CDR3 is CASSPPLPANTGELFF. CDR3 nucleotides: TGTGCCAGCTCACCACCATTACCAGCGAACACCGGGGAGCTGTTTTTT. V is TRBV18 and J is TRBJ2-2; D is unclear. This CDR3 contains 16 residues. V was clipped by 0 bases and J by 0 bases, with 8 bases between them. Per germline, CDR1 KGHSH and CDR2 LQKENI.